This entry features one T cell receptor (beta chain) sequence. Assay: immunoSEQ multiplex PCR; the TCRdb copy retains only in-frame clones and omits some. The profile shows approximately 81,000 clones, roughly 91% of them singletons. The CDR3 is 12 residues long. J lost 7 bases, V lost 10 bases, and 3 bases had no gene match. CDR1 MNHEY and CDR2 SVGAGI come from the germline V gene. The sample is drawn from a study of blood T cell repertoires in COVID-19. Study context: Sample material is recorded as cDNA or gDNA derived from T cells, B-cell-depleted T cells, or PBMCs.

The sequencing sample was made of peripheral blood. The receptor comes from a woman in her 50s in a cohort sampled during active COVID-19. The chain links TRBV6-5 to TRBJ1-6; 8 bases are shared with TRBD1. The CDR3 DNA follows: TGTGCCACAGGGGGCTGGAATTCACCCCTCCACTTT. The encoded protein is CATGGWNSPLHF.